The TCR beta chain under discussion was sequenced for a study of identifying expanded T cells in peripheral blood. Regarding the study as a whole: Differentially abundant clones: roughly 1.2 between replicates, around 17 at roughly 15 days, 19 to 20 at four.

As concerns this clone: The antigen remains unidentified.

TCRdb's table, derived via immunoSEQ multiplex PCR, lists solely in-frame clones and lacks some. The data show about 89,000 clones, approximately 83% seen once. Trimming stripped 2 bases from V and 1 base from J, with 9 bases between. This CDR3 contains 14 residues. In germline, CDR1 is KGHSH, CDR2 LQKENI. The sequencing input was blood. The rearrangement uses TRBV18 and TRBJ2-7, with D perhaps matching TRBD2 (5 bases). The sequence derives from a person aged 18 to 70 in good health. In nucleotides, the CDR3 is TGTGCCAGCTCACCAAGGACGGGGTCCTACGAGCAGTACTTC. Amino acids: CASSPRTGSYEQYF.